The 9 T cell receptor beta chains given below trace back to one sample, sequenced in a study of cytomegalovirus exposure and HLA in healthy donors. The primer mix had 60 Vbeta and 13 Jbeta primers. Generated by immunoSEQ multiplex PCR, the TCRdb table keeps only in-frame clones and is missing some. The sample lists about 200,000 clones, around 80% occurring once. Material: PBMCs. Every receptor here comes from a woman between 18 and 29 years old in good health and CMV-seronegative.

V gene TRBV4-3 combines with J gene TRBJ2-7; TRBD2 is a possible D gene (6 bases). Looked up from germline, CDR1 is LGHNA and CDR2 is YSLEER. The V gene lost 0 bases and the J gene lost 2 bases, with 11 bases spanning the gap. This CDR3 is 15 amino acids long. CDR3 DNA sequence: TGCGCCAGCAGCCAAGATCAGGAGGGTCCCTACGAGCAGTACTTC. This sequence encodes CASSQDQEGPYEQYF.

The V and J genes are TRBV28 and TRBJ1-5, with 7 positions matching TRBD1. J gave up 11 bases and V 5 bases, and 15 bases lay outside the gene matches. The CDR3 loop spans 15 amino acids. Germline CDR1 reads MDHEN; CDR2 reads SYDVKM. The CDR3 DNA sequence: TGTGCCAGCAGTGCCGGGACAGCCATATATTGGACCCAGCATTTT. Translation gives CASSAGTAIYWTQHF.

V gene TRBV18 combines with J gene TRBJ2-7, with D maybe TRBD2 (6 bases). Trimming stripped 1 base from V and 4 bases from J, with 14 bases between. The length of the CDR3 is 15 residues. CDR1 and CDR2 (germline): KGHSH, LQKENI. The CDR3 reads CASSPLETRGYEQYV. The CDR3 region has the DNA TGTGCCAGCTCACCACTTGAGACTAGAGGTTACGAGCAGTACGTC.

This clone was counted between two and nine times. This chain connects TRBV6-5 to TRBJ2-2; the match to TRBD1 covers 9 bases. Germline loops: CDR1 MNHEY, CDR2 SVGAGI. The CDR3 consists of 15 residues. J lost 4 bases, V lost 5 bases, and 5 bases had no gene match. The CDR3 DNA follows: TGTGCCAGCAGTACGACAGGGGGGGGCACCGGGGAGCTGTTTTTT. Its translation is CASSTTGGGTGELFF.

V gene TRBV5-4 combines with J gene TRBJ2-1; 11 bases fit TRBD2. With V trimmed by 4 bases and J by 6 bases, 6 bases remained unmatched. The CDR3 is made up of 15 amino acids. Germline CDR1 and CDR2: SGHNT and YYREEE (reference sequence). The DNA for the CDR3 is TGTGCCAGCAGCCAGGACCTAGCGGGAGGCAATGAGCAGTTCTTC. Protein sequence: CASSQDLAGGNEQFF.

The rearrangement uses TRBV27 and TRBJ2-1, with TRBD2 matching over 13 bases. This CDR3 region has 16 residues. Germline V gene sequence: CDR1 MNHEY, CDR2 SMNVEV (reference sequence). J lost 8 bases, V lost 4 bases, and 8 bases had no gene match. The CDR3 spells CASSSTTSGRGHEQFF. The CDR3 bases are TGTGCCAGCAGTTCCACAACTAGCGGGAGGGGCCATGAGCAGTTCTTC.

The chain carries TRBV19 and TRBJ2-5; 8 nucleotides align to TRBD1. Losses at the gene ends were 3 bases for V and 3 bases for J; bases not matched to a gene: 6. CDR3 size: 15 residues. Germline V gene data show CDR1 as LNHDA and CDR2 as SQIVND (reference sequence). CDR3 loop: CASSIRDRWEETQYF. The DNA of the CDR3 is TGTGCCAGTAGTATCCGGGACAGGTGGGAAGAGACCCAGTACTTC.

The chain recombines TRBV6-5 with TRBJ2-7; the D gene is possibly TRBD2 (6 bases). V lost 0 bases and J lost 10, with 19 bases in between. CDR1 is MNHEY, CDR2 SVGAGI, per germline. This CDR3 has 15 residues. The CDR3 sequence is CASSYSGGPSALQYF. For the CDR3, the DNA is TGTGCCAGCAGTTACTCGGGGGGACCTAGCGCCCTCCAGTACTTC.

The chain has TRBV6-5 and TRBJ1-2; 7 nucleotides match TRBD1. The CDR3 extends over 13 amino acids. The V segment lost 6 bases and the J segment 5 bases; nucleotides outside the gene matches: 6. Germline V gene lookup returns CDR1 MNHEY and CDR2 SVGAGI. This chain's CDR3 is CASRDTGAYGYTF. Here the CDR3 DNA reads TGTGCCAGCAGGGACACAGGGGCGTATGGCTACACCTTC.